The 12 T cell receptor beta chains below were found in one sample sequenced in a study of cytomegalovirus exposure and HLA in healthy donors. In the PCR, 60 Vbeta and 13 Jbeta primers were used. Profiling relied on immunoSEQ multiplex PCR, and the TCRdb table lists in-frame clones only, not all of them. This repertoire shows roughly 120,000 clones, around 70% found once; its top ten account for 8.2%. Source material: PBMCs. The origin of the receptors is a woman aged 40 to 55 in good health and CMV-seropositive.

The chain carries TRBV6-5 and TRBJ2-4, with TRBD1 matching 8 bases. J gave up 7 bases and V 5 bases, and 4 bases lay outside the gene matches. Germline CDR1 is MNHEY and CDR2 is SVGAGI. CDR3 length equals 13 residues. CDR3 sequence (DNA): TGTGCCAGCAGTCGGGACAGGAGGAACATTCAGTACTTC. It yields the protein CASSRDRRNIQYF.

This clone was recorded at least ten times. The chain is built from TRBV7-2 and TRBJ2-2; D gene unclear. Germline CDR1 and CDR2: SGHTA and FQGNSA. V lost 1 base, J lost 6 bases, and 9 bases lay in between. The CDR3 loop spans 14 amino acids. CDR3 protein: CASSLDSGSGELFF. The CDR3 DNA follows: TGTGCCAGCAGCTTAGATTCCGGGTCCGGGGAGCTGTTTTTT.

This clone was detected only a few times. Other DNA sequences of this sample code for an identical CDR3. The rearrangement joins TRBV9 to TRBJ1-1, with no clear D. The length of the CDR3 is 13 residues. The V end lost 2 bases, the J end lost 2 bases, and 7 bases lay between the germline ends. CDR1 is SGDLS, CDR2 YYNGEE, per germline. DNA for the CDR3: TGTGCCAGCAGCGTGGACTCCAACACTGAAGCTTTCTTT. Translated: CASSVDSNTEAFF.

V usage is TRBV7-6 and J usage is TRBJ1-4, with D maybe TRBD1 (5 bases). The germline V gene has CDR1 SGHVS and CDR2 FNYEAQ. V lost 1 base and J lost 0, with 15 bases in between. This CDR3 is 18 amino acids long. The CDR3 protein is CASSLGNRQGATNEKLFF. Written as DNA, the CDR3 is TGTGCCAGCAGCTTAGGAAATCGTCAGGGTGCAACTAATGAAAAACTGTTTTTT.

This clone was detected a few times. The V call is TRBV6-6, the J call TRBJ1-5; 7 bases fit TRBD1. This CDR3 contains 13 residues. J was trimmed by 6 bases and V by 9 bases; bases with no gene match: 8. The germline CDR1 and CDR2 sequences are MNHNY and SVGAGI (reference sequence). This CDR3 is CASTGAGTQPQHF. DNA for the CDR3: TGTGCCAGTACAGGGGCGGGAACTCAGCCCCAGCATTTT.

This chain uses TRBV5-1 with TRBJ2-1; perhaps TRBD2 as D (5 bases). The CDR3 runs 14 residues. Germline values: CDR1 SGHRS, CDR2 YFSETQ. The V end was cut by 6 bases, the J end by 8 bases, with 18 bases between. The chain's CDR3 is CASTAGLHRYEQFF. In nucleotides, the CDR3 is TGCGCCAGCACCGCGGGCCTCCATCGGTATGAGCAGTTCTTC. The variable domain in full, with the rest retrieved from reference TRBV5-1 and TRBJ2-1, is KAGVTQTPRYLIKTRGQQVTLSCSPISGHRSVSWYQQTPGQGLQFLFEYFSETQRNKGNFPGRFSGRQFSNSRSEMNVSTLELGDSALYLCASTAGLHRYEQFFGPGTRLTVL.

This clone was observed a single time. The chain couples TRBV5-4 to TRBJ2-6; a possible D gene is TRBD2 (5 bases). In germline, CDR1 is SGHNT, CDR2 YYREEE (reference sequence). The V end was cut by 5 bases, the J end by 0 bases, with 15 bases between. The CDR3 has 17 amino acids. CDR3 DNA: TGTGCCAGCAGTCCGGGGAGAGGGAACTCTGGGGCCAACGTCCTGACTTTC. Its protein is CASSPGRGNSGANVLTF. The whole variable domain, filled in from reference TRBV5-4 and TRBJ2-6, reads ETGVTQSPTHLIKTRGQQVTLRCSSQSGHNTVSWYQQALGQGPQFIFQYYREEENGRGNFPPRFSGLQFPNYSSELNVNALELDDSALYLCASSPGRGNSGANVLTFGAGSRLTVL.

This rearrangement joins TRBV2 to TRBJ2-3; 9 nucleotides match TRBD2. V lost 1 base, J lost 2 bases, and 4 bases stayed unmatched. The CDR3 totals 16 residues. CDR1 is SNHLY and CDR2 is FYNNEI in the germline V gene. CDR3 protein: CASSEGRGGITDTQYF. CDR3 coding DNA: TGTGCCAGCAGTGAAGGGCGGGGGGGCATCACAGATACGCAGTATTTT.

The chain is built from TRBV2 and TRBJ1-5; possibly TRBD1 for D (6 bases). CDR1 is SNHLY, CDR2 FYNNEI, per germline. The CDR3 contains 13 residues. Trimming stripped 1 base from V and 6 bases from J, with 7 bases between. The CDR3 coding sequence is TGTGCCAGCAGTGAAGAGGGGGTTCAGCCCCAGCATTTT. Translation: CASSEEGVQPQHF.

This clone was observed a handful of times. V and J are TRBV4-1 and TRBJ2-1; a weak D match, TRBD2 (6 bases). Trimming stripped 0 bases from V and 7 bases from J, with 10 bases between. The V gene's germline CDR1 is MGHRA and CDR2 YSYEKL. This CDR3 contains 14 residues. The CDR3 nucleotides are TGCGCCAGCAGCCAAGATGGGACTTTAAATGAGCAGTTCTTC. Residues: CASSQDGTLNEQFF.

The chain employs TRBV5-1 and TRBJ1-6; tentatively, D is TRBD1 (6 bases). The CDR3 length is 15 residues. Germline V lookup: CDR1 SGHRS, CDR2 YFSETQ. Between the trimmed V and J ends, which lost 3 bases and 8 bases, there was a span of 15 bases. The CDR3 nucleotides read TGCGCCAGCAGCTCGGGACCGGACAGCTATTCACCCCTCCACTTT. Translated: CASSSGPDSYSPLHF.

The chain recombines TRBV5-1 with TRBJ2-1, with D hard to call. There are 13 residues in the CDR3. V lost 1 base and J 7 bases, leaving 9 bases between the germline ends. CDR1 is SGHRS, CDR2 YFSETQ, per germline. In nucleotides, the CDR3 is TGCGCCAGCAGCTTGACAACAGAAAATGAGCAGTTCTTC. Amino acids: CASSLTTENEQFF. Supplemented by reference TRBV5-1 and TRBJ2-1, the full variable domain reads KAGVTQTPRYLIKTRGQQVTLSCSPISGHRSVSWYQQTPGQGLQFLFEYFSETQRNKGNFPGRFSGRQFSNSRSEMNVSTLELGDSALYLCASSLTTENEQFFGPGTRLTVL.